This T cell receptor beta chain was profiled in a study of blood T cell repertoires in COVID-19. Study overall: From the United States, Italy and Spain came samples of acute and convalescent COVID-19. Sample material is recorded as cDNA or gDNA derived from T cells, B-cell-depleted T cells, or PBMCs.

The data were produced by immunoSEQ multiplex PCR, yet TCRdb's version contains in-frame clones alone and is incomplete. The sample yields 150,000 or so clones, about 91% seen once. Trimming pared 6 bases from V and 13 bases from J, leaving 22 bases between. CDR3 length: 13 residues. Germline assignment: CDR1 SQVTM and CDR2 ANQGSEA. The sequence was obtained from a woman aged 60-70 years with acute or convalescent COVID-19. The rearrangement joins TRBV29-1 to TRBJ2-1; the D gene is possibly TRBD2 (5 bases). The material sequenced was peripheral blood. The CDR3 loop is CSVDSQGTDSQFF. The CDR3 bases are TGCAGCGTAGACTCACAAGGAACGGACTCCCAGTTCTTC.